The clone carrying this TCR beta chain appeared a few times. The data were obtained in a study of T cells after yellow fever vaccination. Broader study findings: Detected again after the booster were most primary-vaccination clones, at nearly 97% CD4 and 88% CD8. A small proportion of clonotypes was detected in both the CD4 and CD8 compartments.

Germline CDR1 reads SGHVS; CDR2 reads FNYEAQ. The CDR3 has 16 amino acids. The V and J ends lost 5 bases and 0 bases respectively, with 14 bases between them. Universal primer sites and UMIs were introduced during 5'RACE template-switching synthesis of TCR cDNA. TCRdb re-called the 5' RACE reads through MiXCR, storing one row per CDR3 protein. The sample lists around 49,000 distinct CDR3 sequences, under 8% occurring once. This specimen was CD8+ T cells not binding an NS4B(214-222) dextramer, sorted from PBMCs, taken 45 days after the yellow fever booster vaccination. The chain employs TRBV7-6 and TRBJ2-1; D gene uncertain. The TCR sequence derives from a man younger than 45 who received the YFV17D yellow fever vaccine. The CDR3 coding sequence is TGTGCCAGCAGCCCCCCGGGCCTCAGCTCCTACAATGAGCAGTTCTTC. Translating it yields CASSPPGLSSYNEQFF. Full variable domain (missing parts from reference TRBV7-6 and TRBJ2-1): GAGVSQSPRYKVTKRGQDVALRCDPISGHVSLYWYRQALGQGPEFLTYFNYEAQQDKSGLPNDRFSAERPEGSISTLTIQRTEQRDSAMYRCASSPPGLSSYNEQFFGPGTRLTVL.